This T cell receptor (beta chain) was observed in a study of blood T cell repertoires in COVID-19. Original analysis: By means of reference gene primer amplification, nucleated cell counts were estimated. The data were produced by immunoSEQ multiplex PCR, yet TCRdb's version contains in-frame clones alone and is incomplete. V, J and clone size were drawn from that table, and D and trimming were deduced from the DNA. This table has nearly 65,000 clones, about 88% appearing once. This CDR3 is built from 12 residues. The germline V gene has CDR1 SNHLY and CDR2 FYNNEI. The ends were cut back, 6 bases at V and 2 bases at J, with 5 bases in the middle.

The chain recombines TRBV2 with TRBJ1-5; perhaps TRBD1 as D (5 bases). The clonotype comes from a human donor in a cohort sampled during active COVID-19. Material: peripheral blood. The CDR3 coding sequence is TGTGCCAGCAGACAGGGCAATCAGCCCCAGCATTTT. Translation: CASRQGNQPQHF. The whole variable domain, filled in from reference TRBV2 and TRBJ1-5, reads EPEVTQTPSHQVTQMGQEVILRCVPISNHLYFYWYRQILGQKVEFLVSFYNNEISEKSEIFDDQFSVERPDGSNFTLKIRSTKLEDSAMYFCASRQGNQPQHFGDGTRLSIL.